This T cell receptor beta chain was profiled in a study of CD8+CD57+ T cells in acquired aplastic anemia. About the research overall: The mean DNA yield obtained from sorted CD4+ and CD8+ cells came to 3.2 ug.

For sequencing, patients were chosen who had shown expansion of CD8+CD57+ cells by flow cytometry. Patient blood was sampled before any therapy had been received. The study profiled TCR beta VDJ and CDR3 using genomic DNA as template. Each CDR3 protein is one row after TCRdb ran MiXCR on the reads. The sample gives about 160,000 distinct CDR3 sequences, 71% of which show up once; about 50% is in the top ten. V lost 5 bases, J lost 1 base, and 14 bases lay in between. The CDR3 spans 16 residues. Looked up from germline, CDR1 is KGHDR and CDR2 is SFDVKD. Study-wide results and caveats: Comparison of patients with controls identified around 28 shared CD8+ CDR3 sequences. Patients and healthy controls showed no significant CD8+ Simpson's diversity difference.

Worth noting for this clonotype: Its antigen remains unidentified.

The rearrangement links TRBV24-1 to TRBJ2-1; D not certain. The sample comprised sorted CD4+, CD8+, or CD8+CD57+ T cells (not recorded which) from PBMCs. The receptor comes from a human donor with aplastic anemia. The CDR3 coding sequence is TGTGCCACCAGTGCCCGGACGAGCAGGTCCTACAATGAGCAGTTCTTC. Protein: CATSARTSRSYNEQFF.